Below, 2 T cell receptor beta chains from the same sample are listed, as sequenced in a study of blood T cell repertoires in COVID-19. Repertoires were generated with immunoSEQ multiplex PCR, while TCRdb's copy carries only in-frame clones and drops some. The table includes some 160,000 clones, 78% detected once. Sequencing used peripheral blood. The source of these receptors is a woman older than 75 with acute or convalescent COVID-19.

The chain uses TRBV5-1 and TRBJ2-1; 7 positions agree with TRBD2. Trimming took 1 base from V and 8 from J; bases not matched to a gene: 6. The CDR3 runs 14 residues. Germline V gene lookup returns CDR1 SGHRS and CDR2 YFSETQ. The CDR3 DNA reads TGCGCCAGCAGCTTGATGGGAGGGCCAGATGAGCAGTTCTTC. It specifies CASSLMGGPDEQFF.

The V call is TRBV3-1 (or the pseudogene TRBV3-2), the J call TRBJ1-6; TRBD1 is a possible D gene (6 bases). CDR1 LGHDT and CDR2 YNNKEL come from the germline V gene (reference sequence). V was pared by 2 bases and J by 4 bases, with 9 bases between. This CDR3 is built from 15 residues. CDR3 amino acids: CASSQNQGYNSPLHF. The CDR3 DNA is TGTGCCAGCAGCCAAAATCAGGGGTATAATTCACCCCTCCACTTT.